Given below is one TCR beta chain in context. The sample comes from a study of blood T cell repertoires in COVID-19. About the research overall: COVID-19 samples collected from the United States, Italy and Spain covered acute and convalescent phases. The cDNA or gDNA used as material had been derived from T cells, B-cell-depleted T cells, or PBMCs.

How the authors handled the data: Reference gene primers were amplified, and this amplification served to estimate nucleated cell counts. Assay: immunoSEQ multiplex PCR; the TCRdb copy retains only in-frame clones and omits some. V and J calls and clone size are given by that table; D and trimming were obtained from the DNA. This repertoire shows 130,000 or so clones, 75% to 90% found once; its top ten account for around 19%. Sequencing was done on a sample of peripheral blood. This receptor was taken from a man in his fifties or sixties with active or convalescent COVID-19.

CDR3: CSGQTDRGVYTGELFF. The DNA of the CDR3 is TGCAGCGGACAAACGGACAGGGGAGTCTACACCGGGGAGCTGTTTTTT. The chain has TRBV29-1 and TRBJ2-2; 9 positions match TRBD1. Germline lookup yields CDR1 SQVTM and CDR2 ANQGSEA. CDR3 length equals 16 residues. The trim removed 7 bases at V and 3 bases at J, leaving 12 bases unmatched.